A selection of T cell receptor beta chains follows, all from one sample in a study of neoadjuvant anti-PD-1 for oral cavity cancer. Using immunoSEQ multiplex PCR, the repertoire was profiled, and TCRdb retains in-frame clones only, with some absent. The sample lists around 60,000 clones; 79% were seen once. The material was PBMCs, obtained before nivolumab (anti-PD-1) treatment. Receptors originate from a person aged 40 to 85 with oral cavity squamous cell carcinoma. The CDR3 runs from the conserved cysteine through the conserved F or W. A D gene is named only where the DNA matches it firmly. A clone size is listed for some rows: how often the clone was seen (once, few, many), or a class if it is expanded.

cdr3_nt	cdr3_aa	clone_size	v_call	cdr3_length	d_call	j_call
TGTGCCAGCAGTGAAATCAGGGAAACCTACGAGCAGTACTTC	CASSEIRETYEQYF	-	TRBV25-1	14	-	TRBJ2-7
TGTGCCAGCAGTCCTACTCCGGGAGGGGAGGAAGGCTATGGCTACACCTTC	CASSPTPGGEEGYGYTF	-	TRBV27	17	-	TRBJ1-2
TGTGCCAGCATTCCTGGGGCAGGCAACATTCAGTACTTC	CASIPGAGNIQYF	-	TRBV2	13	-	TRBJ2-4
TGTGCCAGCAGTGAACGCATAGGCCAGGTCGCCGCTAACACAGATACGCAGTATTTT	CASSERIGQVAANTDTQYF	-	TRBV6-1	19	-	TRBJ2-3
TGTGCCTCCACCCTAGCGCCGAACACCGGGGAGCTGTTTTTT	CASTLAPNTGELFF	-	TRBV19	14	-	TRBJ2-2
TGTGCCTGGGGGGAGGGGGTAGGGACAGATACGCAGTATTTT	CAWGEGVGTDTQYF	-	TRBV30	14	-	TRBJ2-3
TGCGCCAGCAGCTTGGATAGCGAGCAGTACTTC	CASSLDSEQYF	-	TRBV5-1	11	-	TRBJ2-7
TGTGCCAGCAGTGAAAGTGGAGCGAAGGGTTCCTATAATTCACCCCTCCACTTT	CASSESGAKGSYNSPLHF	-	TRBV2	18	-	TRBJ1-6
TGTGCCAGCACTTCGACTAGCGGAAGCACAGATACGCAGTATTTT	CASTSTSGSTDTQYF	-	TRBV7-8	15	TRBD2	TRBJ2-3
TGTGCCAGCAGTCCTCCCTTTCTAGATACGCAGTATTTT	CASSPPFLDTQYF	-	TRBV6-6	13	-	TRBJ2-3
TGTGCCAGTAGTATGGGGGCAGCGACTGAAGCTTTCTTT	CASSMGAATEAFF	-	TRBV19	13	-	TRBJ1-1
TGTGCCATCAGTGAGTCAAACGCGGGAGAAGAGACCCAGTACTTC	CAISESNAGEETQYF	-	TRBV10-3	15	TRBD2	TRBJ2-5
TGTGCCAGCAGCTTAAGTCAGGGGACGTTTTCCTACAATGAGCAGTTCTTC	CASSLSQGTFSYNEQFF	-	TRBV7-3	17	-	TRBJ2-1
TGTGCCAGTAGTTCGGCAGGGGTTGGGGAAAAACTGTTTTTT	CASSSAGVGEKLFF	once	TRBV19	14	-	TRBJ1-4
TGCGCCAGCAGCTTGGAGGGCGTCTTCGGAAACACCATATATTTT	CASSLEGVFGNTIYF	once	TRBV5-1	15	-	TRBJ1-3